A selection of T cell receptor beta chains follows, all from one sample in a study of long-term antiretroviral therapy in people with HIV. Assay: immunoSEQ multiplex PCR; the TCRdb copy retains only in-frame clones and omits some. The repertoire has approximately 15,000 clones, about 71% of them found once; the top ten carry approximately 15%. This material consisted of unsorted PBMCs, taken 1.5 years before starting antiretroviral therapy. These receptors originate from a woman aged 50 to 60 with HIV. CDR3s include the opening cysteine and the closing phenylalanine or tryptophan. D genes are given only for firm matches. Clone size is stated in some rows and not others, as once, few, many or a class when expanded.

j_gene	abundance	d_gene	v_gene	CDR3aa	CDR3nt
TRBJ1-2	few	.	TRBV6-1	CASTPDGRYDYGYTF	TGTGCCAGCACCCCAGACGGCCGGTATGACTATGGCTACACCTTC
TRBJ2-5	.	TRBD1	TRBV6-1	CASRLGQQETQYF	TGTGCCAGCAGATTGGGACAGCAAGAGACCCAGTACTTC
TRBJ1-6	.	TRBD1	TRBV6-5	CASAGPGGNSPLHF	TGTGCCAGCGCCGGCCCAGGGGGTAATTCACCCCTCCACTTT
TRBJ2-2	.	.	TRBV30	CAWRGSGATGELFF	TGTGCCTGGAGAGGGTCAGGGGCAACCGGGGAGCTGTTTTTT
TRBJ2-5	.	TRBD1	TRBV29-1	CSGIQGQETQYF	TGCAGCGGGATACAGGGGCAAGAGACCCAGTACTTC
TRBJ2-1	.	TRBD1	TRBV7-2	CASSRDRVNEQFF	TGTGCCAGCAGCCGGGACAGAGTCAATGAGCAGTTCTTC
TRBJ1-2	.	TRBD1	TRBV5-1	CASSQWTGPTDYGYTF	TGCGCCAGCAGCCAATGGACAGGCCCAACAGACTATGGCTACACCTTC
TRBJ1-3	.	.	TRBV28	CASSSLGGGGNTIYF	TGTGCCAGCAGTTCCCTTGGGGGAGGTGGAAACACCATATATTTT
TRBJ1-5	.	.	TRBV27	CASSPGFDGNQPQHF	TGTGCCAGCAGCCCAGGGTTTGATGGCAATCAGCCCCAGCATTTT
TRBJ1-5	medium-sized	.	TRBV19	CASSKQVHNQPQHF	TGTGCCAGTAGTAAGCAGGTTCATAATCAGCCCCAGCATTTT
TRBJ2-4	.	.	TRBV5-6	CASSLWNPTALLQYF	TGTGCCAGCAGCTTGTGGAATCCGACAGCCCTCCTCCAGTACTTC
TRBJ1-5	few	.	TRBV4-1	CASSEGGGQPQHF	TGCGCCAGCAGCGAAGGAGGGGGACAGCCCCAGCATTTT
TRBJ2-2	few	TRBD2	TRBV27	CASSFRGLAGRAGELFF	TGTGCCAGCAGTTTCCGGGGGCTAGCGGGGAGAGCCGGGGAGCTGTTTTTT
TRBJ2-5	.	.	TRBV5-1	CASSLLEWETQYF	TGCGCCAGCAGCTTGTTAGAGTGGGAGACCCAGTACTTC
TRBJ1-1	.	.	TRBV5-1	CASSFSTGVANTEAFF	TGCGCCAGCAGCTTTAGCACGGGGGTGGCGAACACTGAAGCTTTCTTT
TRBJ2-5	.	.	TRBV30	CAWSVSRETQYF	TGTGCCTGGAGTGTAAGTAGGGAGACCCAGTACTTC
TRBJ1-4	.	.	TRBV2	CASRGNEKLFF	TGTGCCAGCAGGGGGAATGAAAAACTGTTTTTT
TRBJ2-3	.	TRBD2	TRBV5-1	CASSGGSGGPVDTQYF	TGCGCCAGCAGCGGCGGGAGCGGGGGCCCTGTCGATACGCAGTATTTT
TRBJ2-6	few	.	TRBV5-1	CASSLWGQGGAGANVLTF	TGCGCCAGCAGCTTGTGGGGGCAGGGGGGTGCCGGGGCCAACGTCCTGACTTTC
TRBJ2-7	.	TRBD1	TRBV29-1	CSVEGRQGATYEQYF	TGCAGCGTTGAGGGGCGTCAGGGGGCAACCTACGAGCAGTACTTC
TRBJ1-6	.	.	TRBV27	CASSPTRASSYNSPLHF	TGTGCCAGCAGTCCCACAAGGGCTAGCTCCTATAATTCACCCCTCCACTTT
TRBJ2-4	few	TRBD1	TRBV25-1	CASSEYGPGGNIQYF	TGTGCCAGCAGTGAATATGGGCCAGGGGGAAACATTCAGTACTTC